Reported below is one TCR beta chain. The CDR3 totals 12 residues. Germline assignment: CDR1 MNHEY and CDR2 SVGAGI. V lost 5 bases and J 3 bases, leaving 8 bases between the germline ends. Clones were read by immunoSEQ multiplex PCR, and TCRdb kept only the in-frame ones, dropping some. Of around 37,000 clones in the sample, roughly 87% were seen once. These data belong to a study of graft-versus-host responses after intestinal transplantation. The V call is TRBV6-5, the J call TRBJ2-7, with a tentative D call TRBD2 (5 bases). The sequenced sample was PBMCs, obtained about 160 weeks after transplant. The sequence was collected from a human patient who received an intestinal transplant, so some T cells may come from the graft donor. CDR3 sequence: CASSVTSYEQYF. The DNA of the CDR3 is TGTGCCAGCAGTGTCACTAGCTACGAGCAGTACTTC.